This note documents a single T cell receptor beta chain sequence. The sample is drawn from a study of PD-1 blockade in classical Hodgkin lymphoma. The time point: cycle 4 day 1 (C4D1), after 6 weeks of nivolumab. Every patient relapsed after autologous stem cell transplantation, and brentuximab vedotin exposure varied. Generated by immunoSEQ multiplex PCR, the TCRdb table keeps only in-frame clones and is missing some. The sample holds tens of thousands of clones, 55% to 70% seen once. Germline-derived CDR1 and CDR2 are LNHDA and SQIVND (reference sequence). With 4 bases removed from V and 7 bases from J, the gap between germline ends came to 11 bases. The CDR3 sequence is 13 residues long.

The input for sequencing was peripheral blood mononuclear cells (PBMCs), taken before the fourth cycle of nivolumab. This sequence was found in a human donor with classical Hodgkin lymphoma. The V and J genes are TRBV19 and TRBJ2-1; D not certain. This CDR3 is CASSTRQPNEQFF. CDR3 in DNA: TGTGCCAGTAGTACCCGACAACCAAATGAGCAGTTCTTC.